This T cell receptor beta chain originates from a study of T cell responses to AZD1222 COVID-19 vaccine. Findings of the study overall: Nearly half of spike-specific TCRs reportedly go after variant regions that carry no mutations.

About this clone itself: As yet, its antigen is unknown.

Produced via immunoSEQ multiplex PCR; TCRdb's table is partial and in-frame only. Of around 180,000 clones listed, about 90% are singletons. Source: peripheral blood, taken on day 0 of AZD1222 vaccination. The sequence was collected from an adult in good health.

The DNA of the CDR3 is TGTGCCAGCAGCCGGGCCAGCGAGGGCTACACCTTC. Translating gives CASSRASEGYTF. This chain joins TRBV7-2 and TRBJ1-2, with D unresolved. The V end lost 5 bases, the J end lost 8 bases, and 12 bases lay between the germline ends. Germline V gene sequence: CDR1 SGHTA, CDR2 FQGNSA. This CDR3 is built from 12 residues.